This entry lists 13 T cell receptor beta chains sequenced from one sample in a study of blood T cell repertoires in COVID-19. Sequenced by immunoSEQ multiplex PCR; TCRdb stores in-frame clones only, minus some. The sample carries roughly 320,000 clones, 85% to 95% recorded once. Sequencing used PBMCs or T cells enriched from blood (not recorded which). The receptor source for this set is a woman between 25 and 40 years old who had been exposed to COVID-19.

The rearrangement uses TRBV19 and TRBJ2-7; TRBD2 matches at 13 bases. The CDR3 has 17 amino acids. Germline V gene sequence: CDR1 LNHDA, CDR2 SQIVND (reference sequence). Trimming removed 4 bases from V and 4 bases from J; junction bases left unmatched: 10. Here the CDR3 reads CASSTTSGGSEGYEQYF. The CDR3 DNA sequence: TGTGCCAGTAGTACGACTAGCGGGGGGTCCGAGGGATACGAGCAGTACTTC. The entire variable domain, with the rest obtained from reference TRBV19 and TRBJ2-7, is as follows: DGGITQSPKYLFRKEGQNVTLSCEQNLNHDAMYWYRQDPGQGLRLIYYSQIVNDFQKGDIAEGYSVSREKKESFPLTVTSAQKNPTAFYLCASSTTSGGSEGYEQYFGPGTRLTVT.

This clone was seen a handful of times. The sample holds other DNA sequences that translate to the same CDR3. This sequence joins TRBV9 and TRBJ1-3; D perhaps matches TRBD1 (6 bases). V lost 1 base and J lost 3, with 11 bases in between. CDR3 length equals 15 residues. The V gene's germline CDR1 is SGDLS and CDR2 YYNGEE. The CDR3 DNA reads TGTGCCAGCAGCGTAAGAGGGGGTAGTGGAAACACCATATATTTT. Protein: CASSVRGGSGNTIYF.

V usage is TRBV19 and J usage is TRBJ1-2; TRBD1 matches 10 bases. The germline V gene has CDR1 LNHDA and CDR2 SQIVND (reference sequence). The V and J ends lost 3 bases and 8 bases, in that order; junction bases with no gene match: 24. This CDR3 is 20 amino acids long. The CDR3 DNA is TGTGCCAGTAGTATCGAACCCTTTGGATGGGGACCCGGGACAGGGGACGGCTACACCTTC. Residues: CASSIEPFGWGPGTGDGYTF.

The chain combines TRBV2 with TRBJ1-3; D perhaps matches TRBD1 (6 bases). CDR3 size: 15 residues. V was trimmed by 2 bases and J by 0 bases, leaving 8 bases between them. Germline lookup yields CDR1 SNHLY and CDR2 FYNNEI. As DNA, the CDR3 is TGTGCCAGCAGTGAAAACAGGGCCTCTGGAAACACCATATATTTT. As protein: CASSENRASGNTIYF.

CDR3 loop: CASPSGRNEQFF. CDR3 in DNA: TGTGCCAGCCCTTCGGGGAGGAATGAGCAGTTCTTC. V usage is TRBV25-1 and J usage is TRBJ2-1, with a weak D call TRBD2 (6 bases). Germline V CDR1 and CDR2: MGHDK, SYGVNS. This CDR3 has 12 residues. The V and J ends lost 8 bases and 7 bases respectively, with 12 bases between them. Supplemented by reference TRBV25-1 and TRBJ2-1, the full variable domain reads EADIYQTPRYLVIGTGKKITLECSQTMGHDKMYWYQQDPGMELHLIHYSYGVNSTEKGDLSSESTVSRIRTEHFPLTLESARPSHTSQYLCASPSGRNEQFFGPGTRLTVL.

V gene TRBV12-3 or TRBV12-4 combines with J gene TRBJ1-2, with 7 bases fitting TRBD1. V was pared by 6 bases and J by 8 bases, with 6 bases of the junction left unmatched. The CDR3 runs to 12 residues. The CDR3 sequence: CASRSTGRGYTF. In nucleotides, the CDR3 is TGTGCCAGCAGGTCGACAGGGAGGGGCTACACCTTC.

The chain joins TRBV5-1 to TRBJ1-1, with D perhaps TRBD1 (5 bases). The germline CDR1 and CDR2 sequences are SGHRS and YFSETQ. Trimming took 5 bases from V and 0 from J, leaving 8 bases between them. The CDR3 loop spans 13 amino acids. CDR3 loop: CASRGPMNTEAFF. The CDR3, as DNA: TGCGCCAGCAGGGGGCCCATGAACACTGAAGCTTTCTTT.

The chain carries TRBV12-3 or TRBV12-4 and TRBJ1-2; D is uncertain. Trimming stripped 6 bases from V and 8 bases from J, with 13 bases between. The CDR3 is 12 amino acids. The CDR3 region is CASSRVRIGYTF. The CDR3 bases are TGTGCCAGCAGCAGAGTGCGGATCGGCTACACCTTC.

The chain has TRBV6-5 and TRBJ1-1; 7 bases are shared with TRBD1. The V gene end was trimmed by 11 bases and the J gene end by 0 bases; junction bases not matched to a gene: 9. Germline CDR1 reads MNHEY; CDR2 reads SVGAGI. This CDR3 is built from 14 residues. For the CDR3, the DNA is TGTGCCGCAGAGCCGGGACAGCTGAACACTGAAGCTTTCTTT. Translating gives CAAEPGQLNTEAFF.

The chain has TRBV5-1 and TRBJ2-7; TRBD1 matches 8 bases. CDR3 size: 15 residues. With 2 bases clipped from V and 1 base from J, the junction kept 5 bases outside the gene matches. CDR1 is SGHRS and CDR2 is YFSETQ in the germline V gene. The CDR3 spells CASSFRTGPSYEQYF. CDR3 nucleotide sequence: TGCGCCAGCAGCTTCCGGACAGGGCCGTCCTACGAGCAGTACTTC.

This chain joins TRBV7-6 and TRBJ2-3; 10 bases line up with TRBD2. Germline V gene sequence: CDR1 SGHVS, CDR2 FNYEAQ. The CDR3 contains 13 residues. J gave up 10 bases and V 4 bases, and 5 bases lay outside the gene matches. In DNA form, the CDR3 reads TGTGCCAGCAGCTCTAGCGGGGGCGGGGCGCAGTATTTT. Encoded protein: CASSSSGGGAQYF.

The chain recombines TRBV15 with TRBJ1-4; D gene unclear. Trimming took off 0 bases at V and 4 bases at J, with 3 bases between the two ends. Germline V gives CDR1 LNHNV, CDR2 YYDKDF (reference sequence). This CDR3 is 13 amino acids long. The CDR3 coding sequence is TGTGCCACCAGCAGAGACAGTAATGAAAAACTGTTTTTT. Residues: CATSRDSNEKLFF. Using reference TRBV15 and TRBJ1-4 for the parts outside the CDR3, the full variable domain is DAMVIQNPRYQVTQFGKPVTLSCSQTLNHNVMYWYQQKSSQAPKLLFHYYDKDFNNEADTPDNFQSRRPNTSFCFLDIRSPGLGDTAMYLCATSRDSNEKLFFGSGTQLSVL.

The gene calls are TRBV3-1 (or the pseudogene TRBV3-2) and TRBJ2-5, with D tentatively TRBD2 (5 bases). The CDR3 runs 18 residues. Trimming left V 0 bases short and J 0 bases short, with 17 bases between. The germline CDR1 and CDR2 sequences are LGHDT and YNNKEL (reference sequence). The CDR3 spells CASSQDAFAGHYQETQYF. The CDR3 DNA reads as TGTGCCAGCAGCCAAGATGCCTTTGCGGGTCATTACCAAGAGACCCAGTACTTC.